This T cell receptor beta chain was captured by sequencing in a study of read filtering for tumor transcriptome and immune sequencing. As for the study in general: Whole-transcriptome libraries were prepared after DNase treatment. TCR-mapped reads were about 4.05 to 11 million with IR-seq versus roughly 75 to 1,400 with RNA-seq.

The library was built from 400 ng RNA with molecular barcoded adaptors for alpha/delta and beta/gamma chains. TCRdb fed the reads into MiXCR, producing one record per CDR3 protein. Of around 40,000 distinct CDR3 sequences in the sample, over 9.5% were seen once. Study observations and caveats: Roughly 79% of IR-seq clonotypes had one read, totaling about 3.3% of reads; RNA-seq: approximately 75% and 45%.

This clonotype was picked up many times. No antigen is known for it. This clonotype originated in a donor aged 40 or older with multiple myeloma. The specimen sequenced was a population of CD138-negative cells sorted from bone marrow.

DNA for the CDR3: TGTGCCAGCAGCCCCTTCCAGGGGTTCTCCTACAATGAGCAGTTCTTC. Its translation: CASSPFQGFSYNEQFF. The rearrangement links TRBV21-1 to TRBJ2-1; the table's D call, TRBD1, was not checked against the DNA. TRBV21-1 is a pseudogene. CDR3 length: 16 amino acids.